This T cell receptor (beta chain) was captured by sequencing in a study of human T cells and chemical hapten exposure. Findings and caveats of the study: DPC sensitization left the count of TCRs above 1 in 1000 unchanged.

TCRdb fed the 5' RACE reads into MiXCR, producing one record per CDR3 protein. The table includes 110,000 or so distinct CDR3 sequences, approximately 19% detected once. Note on this clonotype: The target antigen is unknown. Sequence at one end of the junction differs from germline and may be a read error.

From germline, CDR1 is SSHAT and CDR2 FNYEAQ (reference sequence). This CDR3 contains 18 residues. Extraction of total RNA was performed on unfractionated whole blood. The V and J genes are TRBV7-7 and TRBJ2-3; 9 nucleotides align to TRBD1. The sequence came from a human donor in good health. The DNA of the CDR3 is TGTGCTAGCAGCTCCAATGGGAGGGGACAGGGAGCGACAGATACGCAGTATTTT. Its protein is CASSSNGRGQGATDTQYF.